This TCR beta chain was profiled in a study of CD8 T cells in Susac syndrome. Study-wide results and caveats: The study's TCR sequencing and HLA analysis drew on a certain number of individuals. That number was acknowledged as relatively small.

The RNA input was about 0.5 to 1 ug, and it was reverse transcribed with random hexamers. The authors amplified TCR beta CDR3 across 54 Vbeta and 13 Jbeta using immunoSEQ multiplex PCR. TCRdb reanalysed the immunoSEQ multiplex PCR reads using MiXCR and keeps one entry per CDR3 protein. The sample contains approximately 120,000 distinct CDR3 sequences, just under 95% of which appear only once. This CDR3 is built from 13 residues. The germline CDR1 and CDR2 sequences are KGHDR and SFDVKD. V lost 4 bases and J lost 6, with 12 bases in between. The authors sequenced TCR beta from blood CD8+ and CD4+ T cells. TEMRA cells were FACS-enriched, with CD8+ and CD4+ T cells isolated negatively. A word on this clonotype: The antigen remains unidentified.

The TCR originated in a human donor in good health. The V gene is TRBV24-1, the J gene TRBJ2-7, with D hard to call. The material sequenced was CD4+ T cells from PBMCs. This CDR3 is CATSEALGREQYF. Written as DNA, the CDR3 is TGTGCCACCAGTGAGGCTTTAGGTCGCGAGCAGTACTTC.